The clone carrying this T cell receptor beta chain was found a few times. The data stem from a study of shared T cell receptors in the human thymus. Clones were sequenced by immunoSEQ multiplex PCR, and TCRdb holds only the in-frame ones, with some missing. Here the sample spans 630,000 or so clones, 87% being singletons. Trimming took 7 bases from V and 5 from J, leaving 8 bases between them. In germline, CDR1 is MDHEN, CDR2 SYDVKM. There are 11 residues in the CDR3. A further study also used this sample, focusing on human thymus T cells. That source adds: Samples came from healthy Finnish infants during open corrective cardiac surgery. Thymic samples were excised during corrective heart operations. Seemingly biased V and J gene usage marked thymic and blood repertoires. Unrelated individuals had highly overlapping thymic repertoires, as reported in related research.

The sample comprised thymocytes. The gene calls are TRBV28 and TRBJ1-1, with D unresolved. The receptor's source is a boy younger than two with a congenital heart defect. The CDR3 here is CASTTKTEAFF. The CDR3 nucleotides read TGTGCCAGCACCACAAAGACTGAAGCTTTCTTT.